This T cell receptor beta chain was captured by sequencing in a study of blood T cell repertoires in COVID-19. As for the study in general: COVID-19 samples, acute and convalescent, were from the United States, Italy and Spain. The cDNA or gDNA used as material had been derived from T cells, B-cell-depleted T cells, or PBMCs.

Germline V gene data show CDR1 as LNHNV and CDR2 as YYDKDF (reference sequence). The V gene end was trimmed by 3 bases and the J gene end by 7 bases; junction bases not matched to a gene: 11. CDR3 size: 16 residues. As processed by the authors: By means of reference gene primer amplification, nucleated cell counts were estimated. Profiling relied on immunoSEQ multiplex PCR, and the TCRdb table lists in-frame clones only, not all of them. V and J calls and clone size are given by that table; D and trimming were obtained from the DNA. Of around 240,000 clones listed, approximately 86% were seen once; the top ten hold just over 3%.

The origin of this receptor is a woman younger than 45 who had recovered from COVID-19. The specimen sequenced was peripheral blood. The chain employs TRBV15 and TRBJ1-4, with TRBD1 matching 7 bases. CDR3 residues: CATSSIKGAGSEKLFF. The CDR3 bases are TGTGCCACCAGCAGTATAAAGGGGGCGGGAAGTGAAAAACTGTTTTTT.